The 28 T cell receptor beta chains presented below share a single source sample, sequenced in a study of shared clonotypes between healthy human individuals. Sequenced by immunoSEQ multiplex PCR; TCRdb stores in-frame clones only, minus some. Of about 2.1 million clones in the sample, 90% to 95% were seen once. CD45RO-negative CD8 cells positively selected for CCR7 made up the naive population, which excluded terminally differentiated effector memory CD45RA+ cells. Sequencing was carried out using naive CD8+ T cells from PBMCs. Receptor source: a man aged 18-30 years in good health. Some clones in this sample may be carry-over from other donors' samples.

The V and J genes are TRBV11-2 and TRBJ2-3; 10 nucleotides match TRBD2. V dropped 2 bases and J dropped 6; count of bases not matched to a gene: 5. The CDR3 loop spans 15 amino acids. Germline CDR1 and CDR2: SGHAT and FQNNGV. This chain's CDR3 is CASSLLAGVGDTQYF. The CDR3 DNA is TGTGCCAGCAGCTTACTAGCGGGAGTGGGTGATACGCAGTATTTT.

This chain connects TRBV27 to TRBJ2-1; D is possibly TRBD1 or TRBD2 (5 bases each). Germline lookup yields CDR1 MNHEY and CDR2 SMNVEV (reference sequence). The ends were cut back, 4 bases at V and 8 bases at J, with 18 bases in the middle. The CDR3 extends over 15 amino acids. CDR3: CASSYRDLVDYEQFF. The DNA of the CDR3 is TGTGCCAGCAGTTACCGGGACCTCGTTGATTATGAGCAGTTCTTC.

In this sample, this clone turned up a few times. This sequence joins TRBV4-3 and TRBJ1-5; D might be TRBD1 (5 bases). Germline V gene lookup returns CDR1 LGHNA and CDR2 YSLEER. Trimming took 0 bases from V and 13 from J, leaving 22 bases between them. The CDR3 covers 16 residues. Here the CDR3 reads CASSQDPRDRLGGQHF. In nucleotides, the CDR3 is TGCGCCAGCAGCCAAGACCCCCGGGACCGACTCGGGGGTCAGCATTTT.

This chain links TRBV9 with TRBJ2-3, with D hard to call. V was cut by 0 bases and J by 6 bases, with 17 bases left in between. The V gene's germline CDR1 is SGDLS and CDR2 YYNGEE. The CDR3 contains 16 residues. CDR3 sequence (DNA): TGTGCCAGCAGCGTAGGAAAAGCCGCCCGGTGGGATACGCAGTATTTT. The encoded protein is CASSVGKAARWDTQYF.

V and J are TRBV27 and TRBJ2-7; either TRBD1 or TRBD2 may fit D (6 bases each). V was shortened by 5 bases and J by 3 bases, with 14 bases between the two germline ends. CDR1 is MNHEY and CDR2 is SMNVEV in the germline V gene (reference sequence). The CDR3 has 14 amino acids. CDR3 protein: CASSERGANYEQYF. The CDR3 DNA reads TGTGCCAGCAGTGAAAGGGGGGCAAACTACGAGCAGTACTTC.

This chain connects TRBV11-3 to TRBJ2-1; the D is unclear. Germline loops: CDR1 SGHNT, CDR2 YENEEA. The CDR3 runs to 16 residues. Trimming shortened V by 1 base and J by 9 bases, and 19 bases separated the two germline ends. The chain's CDR3 is CASSLGGRHHPGEQFF. As DNA, the CDR3 is TGTGCCAGCAGCTTAGGTGGACGGCACCACCCTGGTGAGCAGTTCTTC.

The chain carries TRBV27 and TRBJ2-3; 7 bases fit TRBD2. Germline lookup yields CDR1 MNHEY and CDR2 SMNVEV (reference sequence). CDR3 length equals 19 residues. V shed 3 bases, J shed 3 bases, and the junction held 18 bases outside the gene matches. The DNA of the CDR3 is TGTGCCAGCAGTTTTGGGGCTGAAGGGGCGGGAGTTGGAACAGATACGCAGTATTTT. Its translation is CASSFGAEGAGVGTDTQYF.

The chain combines TRBV15 with TRBJ2-2, with a weak D call TRBD1 (6 bases). The CDR3 extends over 14 amino acids. Germline V gives CDR1 LNHNV, CDR2 YYDKDF (reference sequence). Deletions cut 10 bases from V and 0 bases from J, with 12 bases between. The CDR3 loop reads CAIKDRANTGELFF. As DNA, the CDR3 is TGTGCCATCAAGGACAGAGCGAACACCGGGGAGCTGTTTTTT.

This chain's CDR3 is CASSLVRGEAYEQYF. CDR3 in DNA: TGTGCCAGCAGCTTAGTGAGAGGCGAGGCCTACGAGCAGTACTTC. The chain links TRBV11-2 to TRBJ2-7, with D unclear. Germline CDR1 is SGHAT and CDR2 is FQNNGV. The CDR3 extends over 15 amino acids. V lost 1 base and J lost 2, with 12 bases in between.

This clone was seen only once. V usage is TRBV5-1 and J usage is TRBJ2-7; 7 bases match TRBD2. The CDR3 consists of 14 residues. Germline V lookup: CDR1 SGHRS, CDR2 YFSETQ. The trim removed 6 bases at V and 3 bases at J, leaving 9 bases unmatched. The CDR3 nucleotides are TGCGCCAGCACGTTCCCAGCGGGGTGCTACGAGCAGTACTTC. Its translation: CASTFPAGCYEQYF.

V is TRBV11-2 and J is TRBJ2-5; D unresolved. The length of the CDR3 is 13 residues. The V gene's germline CDR1 is SGHAT and CDR2 FQNNGV. Trimming stripped 0 bases from V and 7 bases from J, with 9 bases between. The CDR3 sequence is CASSLDDGVTQYF. CDR3 nucleotide sequence: TGTGCCAGCAGCTTAGATGATGGGGTGACCCAGTACTTC. The variable domain in full, with the rest retrieved from reference TRBV11-2 and TRBJ2-5, is EAGVAQSPRYKIIEKRQSVAFWCNPISGHATLYWYQQILGQGPKLLIQFQNNGVVDDSQLPKDRFSAERLKGVDSTLKIQPAKLEDSAVYLCASSLDDGVTQYFGPGTRLLVL.

The sample holds one count of this clone. The genes are TRBV7-8 and TRBJ1-1; no firm D call. V was shortened by 1 base and J by 10 bases, with 13 bases between the two germline ends. CDR1 and CDR2 from the germline V gene are SGHVS and FQNEAQ. There are 13 residues in the CDR3. CDR3 bases: TGTGCCAGCAGCTTAGGGCGGGTCACGGGAGCTTTCTTT. Its translation: CASSLGRVTGAFF. Supplemented by reference TRBV7-8 and TRBJ1-1, the full variable domain reads GAGVSQSPRYKVAKRGQDVALRCDPISGHVSLFWYQQALGQGPEFLTYFQNEAQLDKSGLPSDRFFAERPEGSVSTLKIQRTQQEDSAVYLCASSLGRVTGAFFGQGTRLTVV.

J is TRBJ1-1 and V is TRBV19; TRBD1 is a possible D gene (5 bases). V lost 11 bases, J lost 1 base, and 11 bases lay in between. Germline CDR1 is LNHDA and CDR2 is SQIVND (reference sequence). The CDR3 spans 12 residues. The CDR3: CASGIGNTEAFF. The CDR3 coding sequence is TGTGCCTCAGGGATAGGGAACACTGAAGCTTTCTTT. Looking up the rest from reference TRBV19 and TRBJ1-1 gives the full variable domain: DGGITQSPKYLFRKEGQNVTLSCEQNLNHDAMYWYRQDPGQGLRLIYYSQIVNDFQKGDIAEGYSVSREKKESFPLTVTSAQKNPTAFYLCASGIGNTEAFFGQGTRLTVV.

This clone was picked up one time. This rearrangement joins TRBV4-1 to TRBJ2-2, with 8 positions matching TRBD2. Germline trimming cut 1 base from V and 3 bases from J; bases unmatched to any gene: 10. Germline V gives CDR1 MGHRA, CDR2 YSYEKL. This CDR3 contains 18 residues. CDR3 amino acids: CASSQGRWAGGYTGELFF. The CDR3 DNA is TGCGCCAGCAGCCAAGGCCGCTGGGCGGGAGGTTACACCGGGGAGCTGTTTTTT.

The chain links TRBV5-1 to TRBJ1-1; 8 bases line up with TRBD1. This CDR3 spans 15 amino acids. Germline assignment: CDR1 SGHRS and CDR2 YFSETQ. J gave up 4 bases and V 4 bases, and 9 bases lay outside the gene matches. CDR3 loop: CASSENPRGRTEAFF. The CDR3 DNA sequence: TGCGCCAGCAGCGAAAATCCCAGGGGGCGCACTGAAGCTTTCTTT.

V gene TRBV2 combines with J gene TRBJ2-7; no clear D gene. Trimming shortened V by 10 bases and J by 4 bases, and 20 bases separated the two germline ends. The CDR3 contains 14 residues. The germline CDR1 and CDR2 sequences are SNHLY and FYNNEI. The CDR3 DNA reads as TGTGCCATCCTCCCACTCGGCCTAGGGTACGAGCAGTACTTC. Protein sequence: CAILPLGLGYEQYF. Filled out from reference TRBV2 and TRBJ2-7, the complete variable domain reads EPEVTQTPSHQVTQMGQEVILRCVPISNHLYFYWYRQILGQKVEFLVSFYNNEISEKSEIFDDQFSVERPDGSNFTLKIRSTKLEDSAMYFCAILPLGLGYEQYFGPGTRLTVT.

This clone has a single count. This sequence joins TRBV5-1 and TRBJ2-3; 8 bases line up with TRBD1. Germline CDR1 reads SGHRS; CDR2 reads YFSETQ. The ends lost 3 bases at V and 2 bases at J; junction bases unmatched: 8. This CDR3 is built from 16 residues. CDR3 protein: CASSSRTGYPTDTQYF. The CDR3 bases are TGCGCCAGCAGCTCCAGGACAGGGTACCCCACAGATACGCAGTATTTT.

The chain has TRBV10-3 and TRBJ2-7; 8 nucleotides agree with TRBD1. The CDR3 is 16 amino acids. Germline loops: CDR1 ENHRY, CDR2 SYGVKD. Trimming cost V 3 bases and J 0 bases; bases outside gene matches: 7. The CDR3 sequence: CAISDLDRVSSYEQYF. In DNA form, the CDR3 reads TGTGCCATCAGTGATCTGGACAGGGTCAGCTCCTACGAGCAGTACTTC.

The chain is built from TRBV7-6 and TRBJ2-3; 11 nucleotides agree with TRBD2. J gave up 3 bases and V 3 bases, and 17 bases lay outside the gene matches. Germline CDR1 is SGHVS and CDR2 is FNYEAQ. This CDR3 region has 20 residues. The CDR3 sequence: CASSFRGQTRLAGLTDTQYF. CDR3 coding DNA: TGTGCCAGCAGCTTCCGGGGACAGACAAGACTAGCGGGACTAACAGATACGCAGTATTTT. Full variable domain (missing parts from reference TRBV7-6 and TRBJ2-3): GAGVSQSPRYKVTKRGQDVALRCDPISGHVSLYWYRQALGQGPEFLTYFNYEAQQDKSGLPNDRFSAERPEGSISTLTIQRTEQRDSAMYRCASSFRGQTRLAGLTDTQYFGPGTRLTVL.

This chain links TRBV7-2 with TRBJ2-5; 9 bases map to TRBD2. The CDR3 is 14 amino acids. Trimming took 5 bases from V and 1 from J; bases not matched to a gene: 2. The germline V gene encodes CDR1 SGHTA and CDR2 FQGNSA. The CDR3 sequence: CASSEREAQETQYF. The CDR3 region has the DNA TGTGCCAGCAGCGAGCGGGAGGCCCAAGAGACCCAGTACTTC.

V and J are TRBV5-6 and TRBJ2-7, with D unresolved. Trimming cost V 3 bases and J 7 bases, with 17 bases left between them. The CDR3 has 14 residues. Germline CDR1 is SGHDT and CDR2 is YYEEEE. This CDR3 reads CASSYPDLYGEQYF. The CDR3 region has the DNA TGTGCCAGCAGCTACCCGGATCTGTATGGGGAGCAGTACTTC.

Concerning this clone itself: The sample has other DNA sequences that encode this CDR3 too. The J gene is TRBJ2-7, the V gene TRBV4-3, with D hard to call. V shed 0 bases and J shed 1 base, with 4 bases lying between them. Per germline, CDR1 LGHNA and CDR2 YSLEER. The CDR3 covers 13 residues. The CDR3: CASSQDGSYEQYF. Written as DNA, the CDR3 is TGCGCCAGCAGCCAAGATGGTTCCTACGAGCAGTACTTC.

Regarding this clone: Other DNA sequences within the sample encode an identical CDR3. The chain is built from TRBV27 and TRBJ2-7; 7 bases are shared with TRBD2. The CDR3 totals 13 residues. Germline V lookup: CDR1 MNHEY, CDR2 SMNVEV (reference sequence). V dropped 4 bases and J dropped 3; count of bases not matched to a gene: 3. CDR3 sequence reads: CASSWEGGYEQYF. CDR3 bases: TGTGCCAGCAGTTGGGAGGGTGGCTACGAGCAGTACTTC.

Of note for this clone: The same CDR3 also results from other DNA sequences found in this sample. The rearrangement links TRBV5-1 to TRBJ2-7; no clear D gene. Germline CDR1 SGHRS, CDR2 YFSETQ. Between the trimmed V and J ends, which lost 2 bases and 1 base, there was a span of 7 bases. CDR3 size: 13 residues. The CDR3 nucleotides read TGCGCCAGCAGCTTTGGTTCGTCCTACGAGCAGTACTTC. This sequence encodes CASSFGSSYEQYF.

The chain joins TRBV27 to TRBJ2-6; D unresolved. This CDR3 is built from 17 residues. Germline CDR1 is MNHEY and CDR2 is SMNVEV (reference sequence). V lost 2 bases and J lost 4, with 15 bases in between. CDR3 in amino acids: CASSLLGPVEGANVLTF. The CDR3 DNA reads as TGTGCCAGCAGTTTACTTGGGCCCGTGGAAGGGGCCAACGTCCTGACTTTC.

The V and J genes are TRBV25-1 and TRBJ2-5, with D tentatively TRBD1 or TRBD2 (5 bases each). Trimming stripped 6 bases from V and 1 base from J, with 18 bases between. This CDR3 is built from 16 residues. Germline values: CDR1 MGHDK, CDR2 SYGVNS. The DNA of the CDR3 is TGTGCCAGCAGCGCTGATGGGAGTGGGGCCCAAGAGACCCAGTACTTC. Amino acids: CASSADGSGAQETQYF. The full variable domain, in which reference TRBV25-1 and TRBJ2-5 provide the parts outside the CDR3, is EADIYQTPRYLVIGTGKKITLECSQTMGHDKMYWYQQDPGMELHLIHYSYGVNSTEKGDLSSESTVSRIRTEHFPLTLESARPSHTSQYLCASSADGSGAQETQYFGPGTRLLVL.

The chain links TRBV27 to TRBJ2-7, with 9 bases lining up with TRBD1. V was pared by 5 bases and J by 4 bases, with 12 bases of the junction left unmatched. In germline, CDR1 is MNHEY, CDR2 SMNVEV (reference sequence). CDR3 length equals 16 residues. CDR3: CASSPATGGIGYEQYF. DNA for the CDR3: TGTGCCAGCAGTCCCGCCACAGGGGGCATAGGGTACGAGCAGTACTTC.

The V and J genes are TRBV14 and TRBJ1-4, with 9 bases matching TRBD1. V shed 0 bases, J shed 11 bases, and the junction held 13 bases outside the gene matches. Germline loops: CDR1 SGHDN, CDR2 FVKESK. The CDR3 length is 17 residues. In nucleotides, the CDR3 is TGTGCCAGCAGCCAAGACTCCATCCGGACAGGGGAGGGGAAACTGTTTTTT. Amino acids: CASSQDSIRTGEGKLFF.